This T cell receptor (beta chain) was profiled in a study of blood T cell repertoires in COVID-19. Study-wide context: Specimens from acute and convalescent COVID-19 originated in the United States, Italy and Spain. The analysed material was cDNA or gDNA that came from T cells, B-cell-depleted T cells, or PBMCs.

The CDR3 is 13 amino acids. Per germline, CDR1 SNHLY and CDR2 FYNNEI. V shed 6 bases and J 7 bases; nucleotides not matched to a gene: 3. Per the authors' pipeline: Reference gene primers were amplified, and this amplification served to estimate nucleated cell counts. Assay used: immunoSEQ multiplex PCR; TCRdb lists only in-frame clones, some missing. V and J calls and clone size come straight from that table; D and trimming were deduced from the DNA. The table lists 30,000 to 45,000 clones, about 88% of them singletons. The TCR originated in a man in his 70s with active COVID-19. Sequenced sample: peripheral blood. The rearrangement joins TRBV2 to TRBJ1-2, with 12 nucleotides matching TRBD1. The CDR3 coding sequence is TGTGCCAGCAGGGGACAGGGGGCTCGTGGCTACACCTTC. Encoded protein: CASRGQGARGYTF.